What follows are 9 T cell receptor beta chains derived from one specimen sequenced in a study of cytomegalovirus exposure and HLA in healthy donors (TCRdb year 2017). Library method: the immunoSEQ multiplex PCR assay. For the multiplex PCR, a mixture combining 60 forward primers for TCR Vbeta segments and 13 reverse primers for TCR Jbeta segments was used. TCRdb holds this immuneACCESS table with in-frame rearrangements only. Some clones are missing; in checked studies, unresolved V genes explain under half, and the rest has no known cause. In this sample the table shows tens of thousands of clones, around four fifths of which occur a single time. The leading ten clones occupy roughly a tenth of the sample. The sequencing sample was made of PBMCs. The receptors originated from a man aged 25 to 40 in good health and CMV-seropositive.

CDR3 sequence: CASSGASETQYF. The CDR3 DNA follows: TGCGCCAGCAGCGGGGCATCAGAGACCCAGTACTTC. The rearrangement links TRBV4-1 to TRBJ2-5, with D possibly being TRBD1 (5 bases). The CDR3 runs to 12 residues. The ends were cut back, 5 bases at V and 4 bases at J, with 8 bases in the middle. Germline CDR1 is MGHRA and CDR2 is YSYEKL.

This clone appeared a single time. The chain is built from TRBV9 and TRBJ2-7, with 8 bases identical to TRBD1. The CDR3 runs 15 residues. V gave up 0 bases and J gave up 3 bases; unmatched junction bases: 5. Germline CDR1 SGDLS, CDR2 YYNGEE. The CDR3 reads CASSVGGTGHYEQYF. As DNA, the CDR3 is TGTGCCAGCAGCGTAGGCGGGACAGGACACTACGAGCAGTACTTC. Complete variable domain (other parts from reference TRBV9 and TRBJ2-7): DSGVTQTPKHLITATGQRVTLRCSPRSGDLSVYWYQQSLDQGLQFLIQYYNGEERAKGNILERFSAQQFPDLHSELNLSSLELGDSALYFCASSVGGTGHYEQYFGPGTRLTVT.

The rearrangement uses TRBV27 and TRBJ2-6, with 10 bases identical to TRBD1. This CDR3 has 18 residues. Trimming took 5 bases from V and 1 from J; bases not matched to a gene: 8. Per germline, CDR1 MNHEY and CDR2 SMNVEV (reference sequence). The CDR3 spells CASSRRTGGISGANVLTF. The CDR3 DNA reads TGTGCCAGCAGTCGAAGGACAGGGGGGATTTCTGGGGCCAACGTCCTGACTTTC.

The chain recombines TRBV14 with TRBJ2-1; 9 bases align to TRBD2. V lost 6 bases and J lost 9; bases outside the gene matches: 9. Germline-derived CDR1 and CDR2 are SGHDN and FVKESK. The CDR3 spans 14 residues. The CDR3 DNA is TGTGCCAGCAGAGGCGGGGGGGCGTATAGTGAGCAGTTCTTC. This encodes CASRGGGAYSEQFF.

V is TRBV27 and J is TRBJ1-1; tentative D call: TRBD1 (5 bases). This CDR3 has 17 residues. V lost 0 bases and J 4 bases, leaving 18 bases between the germline ends. CDR1 and CDR2 (germline): MNHEY, SMNVEV (reference sequence). The CDR3 region has the DNA TGTGCCAGCAGTTTATCGGTCCGGGGAGGGGCGGGCACTGAAGCTTTCTTT. Protein product: CASSLSVRGGAGTEAFF.

The chain links TRBV27 to TRBJ2-1; D not certain. V was shortened by 2 bases and J by 4 bases, with 6 bases between the two germline ends. Germline loops: CDR1 MNHEY, CDR2 SMNVEV (reference sequence). The CDR3 has 13 amino acids. CDR3 in DNA: TGTGCCAGCAGTTTAGAGGTATACAATGAGCAGTTCTTC. This encodes CASSLEVYNEQFF.

This chain connects TRBV9 to TRBJ1-3; D is possibly TRBD1 (6 bases). The V gene lost 0 bases and the J gene lost 2 bases, with 12 bases spanning the gap. Germline CDR1 reads SGDLS; CDR2 reads YYNGEE. The CDR3 spans 16 residues. CDR3 in amino acids: CASSVVGGGTGNTIYF. CDR3 DNA sequence: TGTGCCAGCAGCGTAGTTGGTGGGGGCACTGGAAACACCATATATTTT.

The gene calls are TRBV4-1 and TRBJ1-1, with 7 nucleotides matching TRBD1. Germline lookup yields CDR1 MGHRA and CDR2 YSYEKL. V was pared by 4 bases and J by 6 bases, with 5 bases of the junction left unmatched. This CDR3 contains 13 residues. The CDR3 region is CASSLRDSPEAFF. The CDR3 nucleotides read TGCGCCAGCAGCCTTAGGGACAGCCCTGAAGCTTTCTTT.

The CDR3 nucleotides are TGTGCCAGCAGCTTGGGACAGGGAGGCTACGAGCAGTACTTC. It translates to CASSLGQGGYEQYF. V gene TRBV7-6 combines with J gene TRBJ2-7; 9 bases align to TRBD1. The CDR3 has 14 amino acids. V was pared by 3 bases and J by 3 bases, with 3 bases of the junction left unmatched. CDR1 is SGHVS and CDR2 is FNYEAQ in the germline V gene.